Listed below are T cell receptor beta chains from one sample, sequenced in a study of T-cell memory formation after mild COVID-19. TCRdb reanalysed the 5' RACE reads using MiXCR and keeps one entry per CDR3 protein. The top ten hold 20% to 25% of the sample, which has a few hundred thousand distinct CDR3 sequences, about 20% seen once. The sequencing input was PBMCs or a T cell subset sorted from them (not recorded which). The receptors here all came from a young man who had mild COVID-19 (a few samples of this study predate the infection). Cell type and time point are not known. Each CDR3 is given with its conserved first and last residue. The order of the fields is clone size, V gene, D gene, J gene, CDR3 protein, CDR3 DNA. D genes are given only for firm matches. A row's size may be missing; if present it is once, few, many or a size class.

many	TRBV7-3	.	TRBJ2-2	CASSPGQHTGELFF	TGTGCCAGCAGCCCCGGACAGCACACCGGGGAGCTGTTTTTT
few	TRBV20-1	.	TRBJ2-5	CSASGAQETQYF	TGCAGTGCTTCAGGGGCGCAAGAGACCCAGTACTTC
few	TRBV12-3/TRBV12-4	.	TRBJ1-4	CASSSQGPNEKLFF	TGTGCCAGCAGTTCGCAGGGGCCGAATGAAAAACTGTTTTTT
few	TRBV9	TRBD2	TRBJ2-5	CASSVEAGGPDKETQYF	TGTGCCAGCAGCGTAGAGGCGGGGGGACCGGATAAAGAGACCCAGTACTTC
many	TRBV9	.	TRBJ2-3	CASSVAVGADTQYF	TGTGCCAGCAGCGTAGCAGTAGGTGCAGATACGCAGTATTTT
.	TRBV9	.	TRBJ1-2	CASSVNYETPGYGYTF	TGTGCCAGCAGCGTCAACTATGAAACCCCTGGGTATGGCTACACCTTC
few	TRBV7-6	.	TRBJ1-1	CASSFNSGDTEAFF	TGTGCCAGCAGCTTTAATTCGGGGGACACTGAAGCTTTCTTT
.	TRBV5-1	TRBD2	TRBJ2-7	CASSLDIGLVRHEQYF	TGCGCCAGCAGCTTGGATATCGGACTAGTAAGGCACGAGCAGTACTTC
.	TRBV7-6	.	TRBJ2-2	CASSGGANTGELFF	TGTGCCAGCAGCGGGGGAGCGAACACCGGGGAGCTGTTTTTT
few	TRBV28	TRBD2	TRBJ2-3	CASCTLAGATDTQYF	TGTGCCAGTTGTACTCTAGCGGGGGCCACAGATACGCAGTATTTT
few	TRBV27	TRBD2	TRBJ2-3	CASSWGLAVDTQYF	TGTGCCAGCAGTTGGGGACTAGCGGTGGATACGCAGTATTTT
.	TRBV6-2/TRBV6-3	TRBD2	TRBJ2-1	CASSYPPAGVNEQFF	TGTGCCAGCAGTTATCCCCCAGCGGGGGTCAATGAGCAGTTCTTC
few	TRBV5-1	.	TRBJ2-3	CASSPGRSTDTQYF	TGCGCCAGCAGCCCGGGACGGAGCACAGATACGCAGTATTTT
few	TRBV12-3/TRBV12-4	TRBD2	TRBJ2-5	CASSFMRGGLETQYF	TGTGCCAGCAGTTTTATGCGGGGGGGACTAGAGACCCAGTACTTC
.	TRBV20-1	TRBD2	TRBJ2-1	CSARVAGGLGEQFF	TGCAGTGCTAGAGTAGCGGGGGGCCTCGGTGAGCAGTTCTTC
.	TRBV6-5	TRBD1	TRBJ2-5	CASSYFGTGEETQYF	TGTGCCAGCAGTTACTTCGGGACAGGGGAAGAGACCCAGTACTTC
few	TRBV5-1	.	TRBJ2-1	CASSFGAGTVTEQFF	TGCGCCAGCAGCTTTGGGGCAGGGACGGTAACTGAGCAGTTCTTC
.	TRBV3-1	.	TRBJ2-7	CASSKQVGTPTYEQYF	TGTGCCAGCAGCAAGCAGGTAGGGACACCCACCTACGAGCAGTACTTC
few	TRBV29-1	.	TRBJ1-5	CSVATGLNQPQHF	TGCAGCGTGGCAACAGGGTTAAATCAGCCCCAGCATTTT
few	TRBV28	.	TRBJ1-2	CASIQDYGYTF	TGTGCCAGCATACAGGACTATGGCTACACCTTC
.	TRBV29-1	.	TRBJ2-4	CSVERGAKNIQYF	TGCAGCGTAGAAAGGGGTGCCAAAAACATTCAGTACTTC
few	TRBV29-1	.	TRBJ1-1	CSVRLVFPGLPEAFF	TGCAGCGTTCGCTTGGTTTTCCCGGGACTTCCTGAAGCTTTCTTT
few	TRBV5-1	.	TRBJ1-2	CASSLDTGGTYGYTF	TGCGCCAGCAGCTTGGATACGGGGGGTACCTATGGCTACACCTTC
.	TRBV4-3	.	TRBJ2-2	CASSQAPITGLLVTGELFF	TGCGCCAGCAGCCAGGCCCCCATTACAGGGCTTCTGGTCACCGGGGAGCTGTTTTTT
few	TRBV7-6	TRBD1	TRBJ2-3	CASSLTGVDTQYF	TGTGCCAGCAGCCTAACAGGGGTAGATACGCAGTATTTT
.	TRBV12-3/TRBV12-4	TRBD2	TRBJ2-5	CASRASGGAFWTQYF	TGTGCCAGCAGGGCTAGCGGGGGCGCATTCTGGACCCAGTACTTC
.	TRBV7-2	.	TRBJ2-1	CASSINTNSYNEQFF	TGTGCCAGCAGCATTAACACAAACTCCTACAATGAGCAGTTCTTC
few	TRBV12-3/TRBV12-4	.	TRBJ1-2	CASSGSGGLYGYTF	TGTGCCAGCAGTGGTTCTGGGGGGCTATATGGCTACACCTTC
.	TRBV7-9	.	TRBJ2-1	CASSSPLKGDNEQFF	TGTGCCAGCAGCTCGCCCCTCAAAGGGGACAATGAGCAGTTCTTC
.	TRBV4-3	.	TRBJ1-2	CASSQRGRNYGYTF	TGCGCCAGCAGCCAGCGGGGTCGAAACTATGGCTACACCTTC
few	TRBV6-4	.	TRBJ1-4	CASSDLRGVETNEKLFF	TGTGCCAGCAGTGACCTGAGGGGCGTAGAAACTAATGAAAAACTGTTTTTT
.	TRBV20-1	.	TRBJ1-2	CSAAIQGNYGYTF	TGCAGTGCCGCGATACAGGGTAACTATGGCTACACCTTC
few	TRBV4-3	TRBD1	TRBJ1-1	CASSHPGQTNTEAFF	TGCGCCAGCAGCCACCCGGGACAGACTAACACTGAAGCTTTCTTT
.	TRBV20-1	.	TRBJ1-1	CSAPMGARQAFF	TGCAGTGCGCCAATGGGGGCGCGACAAGCTTTCTTT
.	TRBV11-1	.	TRBJ1-1	CASSLGLWTANTEAFF	TGTGCCAGCAGCTTAGGCCTTTGGACCGCCAACACTGAAGCTTTCTTT
few	TRBV24-1	.	TRBJ1-4	CATSDQDEKLFF	TGTGCCACCAGTGATCAGGACGAAAAACTGTTTTTT
.	TRBV5-1	.	TRBJ2-5	CASSSRAGQTQYF	TGCGCCAGCAGCTCTCGGGCCGGGCAGACCCAGTACTTC
.	TRBV7-2	.	TRBJ2-5	CASSLGPVAGQETQYF	TGTGCCAGCAGCTTAGGCCCGGTGGCAGGACAAGAGACCCAGTACTTC
few	TRBV7-8	.	TRBJ2-7	CASSLRGGSSYEQYF	TGTGCCAGCAGCTTACGAGGCGGAAGCTCCTACGAGCAGTACTTC
.	TRBV11-1	.	TRBJ1-2	CASSPRDRLLAF	TGTGCCAGCAGCCCCCGGGACCGACTCTTGGCCTTC
few	TRBV5-1	.	TRBJ2-4	CASSLGAGKNIQYF	TGCGCCAGCAGCTTGGGGGCGGGGAAAAACATTCAGTACTTC
few	TRBV4-2	TRBD2	TRBJ2-1	CASSPLAGGGNEQFF	TGTGCCAGCAGCCCCCTAGCGGGGGGAGGTAATGAGCAGTTCTTC
.	TRBV29-1	TRBD2	TRBJ2-5	CSVDSGGETQYF	TGCAGCGTTGATTCCGGGGGGGAGACCCAGTACTTC
few	TRBV29-1	.	TRBJ2-3	CSVDWSGSSTDTQYF	TGCAGCGTTGACTGGTCGGGGTCTAGCACAGATACGCAGTATTTT
.	TRBV5-1	.	TRBJ2-3	CASSPGEGTDTQYF	TGCGCCAGCAGCCCGGGGGAGGGCACAGATACGCAGTATTTT
many	TRBV9	.	TRBJ1-5	CASSPRPRGRGDSNQPQHF	TGTGCCAGCAGCCCCCGTCCAAGGGGGAGGGGGGATAGCAATCAGCCCCAGCATTTT
few	TRBV7-2	TRBD1	TRBJ1-4	CASSADRGPYIPFF	TGTGCCAGCAGCGCCGACAGGGGCCCGTATATTCCGTTTTTT
few	TRBV20-1	.	TRBJ1-3	CSASSRDSGNTIYF	TGCAGTGCTAGCTCCCGGGACTCTGGAAACACCATATATTTT
.	TRBV20-1	.	TRBJ1-5	CSATAQGLLNQPQHF	TGCAGTGCCACCGCTCAGGGGCTTCTCAATCAGCCCCAGCATTTT
.	TRBV12-3/TRBV12-4	.	TRBJ2-2	CASSTGLYTGELFF	TGTGCCAGCAGTACTGGACTGTACACCGGGGAGCTGTTTTTT
few	TRBV7-3	.	TRBJ1-6	CASSPGGINSPLHF	TGTGCCAGCAGCCCGGGGGGTATTAATTCACCCCTCCACTTT
few	TRBV4-1	.	TRBJ2-2	CASSSPERGAGELFF	TGCGCCAGCAGCTCCCCCGAACGGGGCGCCGGGGAGCTGTTTTTT
.	TRBV20-1	.	TRBJ1-5	CSAPQYRDLRGNQPQHF	TGCAGTGCCCCGCAATACCGGGACTTGAGGGGTAATCAGCCCCAGCATTTT